Sequencing of this T cell receptor beta chain was carried out in a study of T cell responses to AZD1222 COVID-19 vaccine. Study results and limitations: The study identified only 6 or 7 AZD1222 recipients as seropositive at baseline. Vaccine-associated CD4 TCRs ranged over spike, dominating at 160-218 and 743-854.

TCRdb's copy holds only in-frame clones and misses some; the assay was immunoSEQ multiplex PCR. The data show over 110,000 clones, with around 90% seen just once and 1.5% to 2% held by the top ten. This CDR3 has 18 amino acids. The germline CDR1 and CDR2 sequences are SEHNR and FQNEAQ (reference sequence). The V gene end was trimmed by 5 bases and the J gene end by 0 bases; junction bases not matched to a gene: 12. As concerns this clone: Its antigen is unidentified.

This rearrangement joins TRBV7-9 to TRBJ1-3, with 8 nucleotides matching TRBD1. This receptor was obtained from an adult who received the AZD1222 COVID-19 vaccine. The sample consisted of peripheral blood, taken 28 days after the second AZD1222 dose. CDR3 bases: TGTGCCAGCAGCATCCCAGGACAGGGAAGGGACTCTGGAAACACCATATATTTT. It is translated as CASSIPGQGRDSGNTIYF. Supplemented by reference TRBV7-9 and TRBJ1-3, the full variable domain reads DTGVSQNPRHKITKRGQNVTFRCDPISEHNRLYWYRQTLGQGPEFLTYFQNEAQLEKSRLLSDRFSAERPKGSFSTLEIQRTEQGDSAMYLCASSIPGQGRDSGNTIYFGEGSWLTVV.